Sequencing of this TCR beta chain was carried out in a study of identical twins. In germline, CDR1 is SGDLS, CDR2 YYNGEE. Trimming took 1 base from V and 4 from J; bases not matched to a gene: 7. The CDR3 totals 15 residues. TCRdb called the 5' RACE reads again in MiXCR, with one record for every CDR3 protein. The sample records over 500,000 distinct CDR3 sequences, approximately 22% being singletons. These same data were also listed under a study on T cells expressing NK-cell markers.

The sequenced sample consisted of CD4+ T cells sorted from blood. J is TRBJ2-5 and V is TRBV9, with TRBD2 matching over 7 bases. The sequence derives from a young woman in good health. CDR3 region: CASSVNLAGAETQYF. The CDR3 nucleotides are TGTGCCAGCAGCGTAAACCTTGCGGGAGCAGAGACCCAGTACTTC.